Listed here are 28 T cell receptor beta chains from one sample, sequenced in a study of blood T cell repertoires in COVID-19. Data came from immunoSEQ multiplex PCR; TCRdb stores just in-frame clones and leaves some out. This sample has roughly 250,000 clones; 86% occur once, and the top ten carry approximately 3.5%. The sample was PBMCs or T cells enriched from blood (not recorded which). These receptors were obtained from a middle-aged woman with acute COVID-19.

V and J are TRBV28 and TRBJ1-6; no firm D call. Trimming stripped 8 bases from V and 0 bases from J, with 14 bases between. Germline CDR1 reads MDHEN; CDR2 reads SYDVKM. CDR3 length equals 16 residues. The CDR3 loop is CASLSHQSSYNSPLHF. DNA of the CDR3: TGTGCCAGCCTATCCCACCAAAGCTCCTATAATTCACCCCTCCACTTT.

This clone was counted a single time. The rearrangement links TRBV12-3 or TRBV12-4 to TRBJ1-5; D unclear. This CDR3 contains 13 residues. V lost 6 bases, J lost 7 bases, and 13 bases lay in between. The CDR3 sequence: CASRPGGYQPQHF. The CDR3 coding sequence is TGTGCCAGCAGGCCCGGAGGGTACCAGCCCCAGCATTTT.

This rearrangement joins TRBV9 to TRBJ2-7; D perhaps matches TRBD2 (6 bases). In germline, CDR1 is SGDLS, CDR2 YYNGEE. Trimming removed 0 bases at V and 7 bases at J, with 17 bases between. The CDR3 spans 15 residues. The CDR3 sequence: CASSVGEEGEGEQYF. CDR3 coding DNA: TGTGCCAGCAGCGTAGGGGAGGAGGGAGAGGGAGAGCAGTACTTC.

This clone was found once. The CDR3 is CAWSVPGGEAFF. The DNA for the CDR3 is TGTGCCTGGAGTGTACCCGGGGGTGAAGCTTTCTTT. The chain recombines TRBV30 with TRBJ1-1; D perhaps matches TRBD1 (5 bases). The CDR3 length is 12 residues. Between the trimmed V and J ends, which lost 0 bases and 7 bases, there was a span of 9 bases. Germline CDR1 reads GTSNPN; CDR2 reads SVGIG (reference sequence). The full variable domain, in which reference TRBV30 and TRBJ1-1 provide the parts outside the CDR3, is SQTIHQWPATLVQPVGSPLSLECTVEGTSNPNLYWYRQAAGRGLQLLFYSVGIGQISSEVPQNLSASRPQDRQFILSSKKLLLSDSGFYLCAWSVPGGEAFFGQGTRLTVV.

The chain employs TRBV4-1 and TRBJ1-2, with 9 bases that match TRBD1. With 4 bases clipped from V and 6 bases from J, the junction kept 9 bases outside the gene matches. The V gene's germline CDR1 is MGHRA and CDR2 YSYEKL. The CDR3 extends over 15 amino acids. CDR3 bases: TGCGCCAGCAGCCCGAGGGGGACAGGGTCGAATGGCTACACCTTC. Translating gives CASSPRGTGSNGYTF.

The CDR3 DNA reads as TGCGCCAGCAGCAGACTGACAGGCAGGAATGAAAAACTGTTTTTT. Translating gives CASSRLTGRNEKLFF. The chain recombines TRBV5-1 with TRBJ1-4, with D possibly matching TRBD1 (6 bases). The germline V gene has CDR1 SGHRS and CDR2 YFSETQ. CDR3 length: 15 residues. V was shortened by 4 bases and J by 5 bases, with 15 bases between the two germline ends.

This clone was detected once. V and J are TRBV6-1 and TRBJ1-2; D is uncertain. The CDR3 sequence is 14 residues long. V was trimmed by 3 bases and J by 6 bases, leaving 14 bases between them. The germline V gene has CDR1 MNHNS and CDR2 SASEGT. CDR3 residues: CASSERPTSDGYTF. The CDR3 DNA reads as TGTGCCAGCAGTGAGAGACCGACTTCGGATGGCTACACCTTC.

The chain has TRBV2 and TRBJ2-7, with 8 nucleotides matching TRBD2. CDR3 length: 12 residues. The ends lost 11 bases at V and 7 bases at J; junction bases unmatched: 10. The V gene's germline CDR1 is SNHLY and CDR2 FYNNEI. The CDR3 DNA reads as TGTGCCCCTATAGCGGGATTTCGGGAGCAGTACTTC. Translation gives CAPIAGFREQYF.

CDR3 in amino acids: CASSEGGITNEKLFF. The CDR3 bases are TGTGCCAGCAGTGAAGGAGGTATAACTAATGAAAAACTGTTTTTT. V usage is TRBV6-1 and J usage is TRBJ1-4; no firm D call. Germline assignment: CDR1 MNHNS and CDR2 SASEGT. V was cut by 1 base and J by 1 base, with 7 bases left in between. The length of the CDR3 is 15 residues.

J is TRBJ2-1 and V is TRBV12-5, with TRBD2 identical over 13 bases. Trimming took 6 bases from V and 5 from J; bases not matched to a gene: 4. Germline V gives CDR1 LGHNT, CDR2 FRNRAP. CDR3 length: 15 residues. CDR3 sequence (DNA): TGTGCTAGTGGCAGGGGACTAGCGGGAAACAATGAGCAGTTCTTC. Amino acids: CASGRGLAGNNEQFF.

This rearrangement joins TRBV2 to TRBJ1-3, with D possibly matching TRBD1 (5 bases). Germline CDR1 reads SNHLY; CDR2 reads FYNNEI. Trimming cost V 5 bases and J 1 base, with 9 bases left between them. The CDR3 runs to 14 residues. The DNA for the CDR3 is TGTGCCAGCAGTACAGGTGATTCTGGAAACACCATATATTTT. Its protein product is CASSTGDSGNTIYF. The full variable domain, with the rest looked up from reference TRBV2 and TRBJ1-3, is EPEVTQTPSHQVTQMGQEVILRCVPISNHLYFYWYRQILGQKVEFLVSFYNNEISEKSEIFDDQFSVERPDGSNFTLKIRSTKLEDSAMYFCASSTGDSGNTIYFGEGSWLTVV.

CDR3 amino acids: CASSPSAQGLASEQYF. CDR3 DNA sequence: TGTGCCAGCTCACCGTCCGCCCAGGGACTAGCATCCGAGCAGTACTTC. The V gene is TRBV18, the J gene TRBJ2-7, with 9 bases identical to TRBD2. Germline CDR1 and CDR2: KGHSH and LQKENI. The V and J ends lost 3 bases and 6 bases, in that order; junction bases with no gene match: 12. The CDR3 is 16 amino acids. Filled out from reference TRBV18 and TRBJ2-7, the complete variable domain reads NAGVMQNPRHLVRRRGQEARLRCSPMKGHSHVYWYRQLPEEGLKFMVYLQKENIIDESGMPKERFSAEFPKEGPSILRIQQVVRGDSAAYFCASSPSAQGLASEQYFGPGTRLTVT.

This clone was observed once. A much more abundant neighbour one base away suggests this may be a read error. The chain uses TRBV2 and TRBJ1-2; 10 bases fit TRBD1. V trimming: 6 bases; J trimming: 4 bases; junction bases outside the gene matches: 8. This CDR3 is built from 15 residues. Looked up from germline, CDR1 is SNHLY and CDR2 is FYNNEI. In DNA form, the CDR3 reads TGTGCCAGCAGCCAAACGACAGGGGGCAGCTATGGCTACACCTTC. Protein product: CASSQTTGGSYGYTF.

This rearrangement joins TRBV19 to TRBJ2-7, with 11 bases aligning to TRBD2. The CDR3 loop spans 16 amino acids. V was pared by 3 bases and J by 2 bases, with 6 bases of the junction left unmatched. The V gene's germline CDR1 is LNHDA and CDR2 SQIVND (reference sequence). The CDR3 DNA is TGTGCCAGTAGTATTCCTAGCGGGAGGCCCCCCTACGAGCAGTACTTC. Translating it yields CASSIPSGRPPYEQYF.

This clone was seen more than once but under ten times. The rearrangement links TRBV15 to TRBJ1-3, with a tentative D call TRBD1 (5 bases). The germline gives CDR1 LNHNV, CDR2 YYDKDF (reference sequence). The CDR3 has 14 amino acids. With 11 bases removed from V and 0 bases from J, the gap between germline ends came to 14 bases. The chain's CDR3 is CASTDKSSGNTIYF. CDR3 nucleotide sequence: TGTGCCTCAACGGACAAGAGCTCTGGAAACACCATATATTTT.

Note on this clone: At one boundary the junction diverges from the germline segment, which might be a read error. CDR3: CASSLDRANEKLFF. The CDR3 bases are TGTGCCAGCAGCCTAGACAGGGCTAATGAAAAACTGTTTTTT. This sequence joins TRBV11-3 and TRBJ1-4; 7 bases agree with TRBD1. From germline, CDR1 is SGHNT and CDR2 YENEEA. The CDR3 has 14 amino acids.

V usage is TRBV24-1 and J usage is TRBJ2-1; D gene uncertain. The CDR3 has 15 amino acids. Germline-derived CDR1 and CDR2 are KGHDR and SFDVKD. Trimming removed 3 bases from V and 2 bases from J, with 10 bases in between. This CDR3 reads CATSDPEQAYNEQFF. In nucleotides, the CDR3 is TGTGCCACCAGTGATCCCGAACAAGCCTACAATGAGCAGTTCTTC.

The rearrangement joins TRBV29-1 to TRBJ2-1; D not certain. CDR3 length: 14 residues. V lost 0 bases, J lost 3 bases, and 9 bases lay in between. Germline CDR1 and CDR2: SQVTM and ANQGSEA. CDR3 coding DNA: TGCAGCGTTGAAGAACATAATTACTACAATGAGCAGTTCTTC. Translated, it gives CSVEEHNYYNEQFF.

The genes are TRBV15 and TRBJ1-2; D ambiguous. V was cut by 3 bases and J by 8 bases, with 22 bases left in between. The CDR3 runs to 16 residues. Germline values: CDR1 LNHNV, CDR2 YYDKDF (reference sequence). CDR3 sequence (DNA): TGTGCCACCAGCAGCCTATCCGAGCTGACTCTCTCCGGCTACACCTTC. As protein: CATSSLSELTLSGYTF.

The chain is built from TRBV5-1 and TRBJ2-1; 13 bases line up with TRBD2. The CDR3 has 19 amino acids. V shed 3 bases, J shed 0 bases, and the junction held 9 bases outside the gene matches. Germline CDR1 SGHRS, CDR2 YFSETQ. In DNA form, the CDR3 reads TGCGCCAGCAGCTACCCTACTAGCGGGAGGGGTCGCTCCTACAATGAGCAGTTCTTC. Its protein product is CASSYPTSGRGRSYNEQFF.

V gene TRBV18 combines with J gene TRBJ1-2, with a possible D match to TRBD1 (5 bases). Trimming pared 2 bases from V and 3 bases from J, leaving 10 bases between. Per the germline V gene, CDR1 is KGHSH and CDR2 is LQKENI. The length of the CDR3 is 14 residues. The CDR3 DNA is TGTGCCAGCTCACCATCAGAAGGGGACTATGGCTACACCTTC. Protein sequence: CASSPSEGDYGYTF.

In DNA, the CDR3 is TGTGCCAGCTCACCACCGGGTTCGGGACAGTCCGACAATGAGCAGTTCTTC. Translated: CASSPPGSGQSDNEQFF. The J gene is TRBJ2-1, the V gene TRBV18; 7 nucleotides agree with TRBD1. Trimming removed 0 bases from V and 5 bases from J; junction bases left unmatched: 10. Germline V lookup: CDR1 KGHSH, CDR2 LQKENI. The CDR3 length is 17 residues.

The rearrangement links TRBV4-1 to TRBJ1-2; weak D call: TRBD1 (6 bases). The CDR3 sequence is 14 residues long. V was cut by 2 bases and J by 4 bases, with 11 bases left in between. The germline V gene encodes CDR1 MGHRA and CDR2 YSYEKL. The CDR3: CASSQWEGGYGYTF. The CDR3 DNA reads as TGCGCCAGCAGCCAATGGGAGGGGGGCTATGGCTACACCTTC.

This chain uses TRBV19 with TRBJ1-1; perhaps TRBD1 as D (6 bases). CDR3 length equals 13 residues. Deletions cut 6 bases from V and 1 base from J, with 9 bases between. The germline CDR1 and CDR2 sequences are LNHDA and SQIVND (reference sequence). Written as DNA, the CDR3 is TGTGCCAGTAGCGAGACAGGGAACACTGAAGCTTTCTTT. This translates into CASSETGNTEAFF. Supplemented by reference TRBV19 and TRBJ1-1, the full variable domain reads DGGITQSPKYLFRKEGQNVTLSCEQNLNHDAMYWYRQDPGQGLRLIYYSQIVNDFQKGDIAEGYSVSREKKESFPLTVTSAQKNPTAFYLCASSETGNTEAFFGQGTRLTVV.

This chain uses TRBV6-5 with TRBJ1-1, with 10 bases lining up with TRBD1. CDR1 and CDR2 (germline): MNHEY, SVGAGI. The V segment lost 7 bases and the J segment 1 base; nucleotides outside the gene matches: 6. The CDR3 has 15 residues. The CDR3 nucleotides are TGTGCCAGCACTCAGACAGGGGGCCCGAACACTGAAGCTTTCTTT. It yields the protein CASTQTGGPNTEAFF.

As DNA, the CDR3 is TGTGCCAGCAGCGTAAGGGAGTATCAGCCCCAGCATTTT. Its protein is CASSVREYQPQHF. The chain couples TRBV6-5 to TRBJ1-5; no firm D call. Per the germline V gene, CDR1 is MNHEY and CDR2 is SVGAGI. The CDR3 totals 13 residues. V gave up 6 bases and J gave up 5 bases, with 11 bases separating them.

This chain links TRBV5-1 with TRBJ2-2, with D possibly matching TRBD1 (5 bases). CDR1 SGHRS and CDR2 YFSETQ come from the germline V gene. V lost 3 bases to trimming and J lost 7 bases, with 25 bases between them. This CDR3 spans 18 amino acids. The DNA for the CDR3 is TGCGCCAGCAGCTCCAGACAGTTACTTGCGAAAATTGGCGGGGAGCTGTTTTTT. The encoded protein is CASSSRQLLAKIGGELFF.

In this sample, this clone turned up once. The rearrangement joins TRBV27 to TRBJ2-7; 9 bases line up with TRBD1. Germline CDR1 is MNHEY and CDR2 is SMNVEV (reference sequence). This CDR3 spans 13 amino acids. V was clipped by 3 bases and J by 6 bases; unmatched bases: 3. CDR3 region: CASSFQDRGEQYF. Written as DNA, the CDR3 is TGTGCCAGCAGTTTTCAGGACAGGGGCGAGCAGTACTTC.